This T cell receptor (beta chain) was captured by sequencing in a study of radiotherapy plus CTLA-4 blockade in lung cancer. Looked up from germline, CDR1 is SEHNR and CDR2 is FQNEAQ (reference sequence). The CDR3 length is 17 residues. V was clipped by 2 bases and J by 4 bases; unmatched bases: 10. TCRdb's copy holds only in-frame clones and misses some; the assay was immunoSEQ multiplex PCR. The sample records 55,000 or so clones, around four fifths being singletons. Alongside CTLA-4 blockade with ipilimumab, patients with chemo-refractory metastatic non-small-cell lung cancer received focal radiation.

The receptor comes from a human donor with non-small cell lung cancer whose response to radiotherapy plus ipilimumab could not be evaluated. The sample consisted of peripheral blood, taken from a patient treated with radiotherapy plus ipilimumab. The rearrangement uses TRBV7-9 and TRBJ2-2, with 7 bases identical to TRBD2. The CDR3 coding sequence is TGTGCCAGCAGCTTACGGGGAGCGGGGCTTCGCACCGGGGAGCTGTTTTTT. It translates to CASSLRGAGLRTGELFF. Full variable domain (missing parts from reference TRBV7-9 and TRBJ2-2): DTGVSQNPRHKITKRGQNVTFRCDPISEHNRLYWYRQTLGQGPEFLTYFQNEAQLEKSRLLSDRFSAERPKGSFSTLEIQRTEQGDSAMYLCASSLRGAGLRTGELFFGEGSRLTVL.